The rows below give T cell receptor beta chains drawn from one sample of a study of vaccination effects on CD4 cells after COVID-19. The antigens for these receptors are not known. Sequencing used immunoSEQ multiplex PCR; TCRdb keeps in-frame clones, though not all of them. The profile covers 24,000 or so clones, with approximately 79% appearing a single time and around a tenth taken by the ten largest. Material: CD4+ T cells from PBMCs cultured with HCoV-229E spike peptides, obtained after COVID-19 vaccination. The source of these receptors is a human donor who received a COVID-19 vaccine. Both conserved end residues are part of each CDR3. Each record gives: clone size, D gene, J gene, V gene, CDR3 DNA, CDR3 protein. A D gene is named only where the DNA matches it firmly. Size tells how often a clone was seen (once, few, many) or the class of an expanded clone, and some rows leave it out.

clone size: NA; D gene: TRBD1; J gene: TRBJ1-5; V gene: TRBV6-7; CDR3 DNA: TGTGCCAGCTCGCTGCAGGGGGTTAATCAGCCCCAGCATTTT; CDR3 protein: CASSLQGVNQPQHF
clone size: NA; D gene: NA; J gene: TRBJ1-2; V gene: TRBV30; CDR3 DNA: TGTGCCTGGAGCCCTCAGGGGAACTATGGCTACACCTTC; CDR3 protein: CAWSPQGNYGYTF
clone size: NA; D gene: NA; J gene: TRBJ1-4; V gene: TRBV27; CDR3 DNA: TGTGCCAGCAGTTCAGCAGGGGAAGGGGAAAAACTGTTTTTT; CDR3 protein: CASSSAGEGEKLFF
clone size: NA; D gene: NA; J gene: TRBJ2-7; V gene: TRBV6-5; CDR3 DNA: TGTGCCAGCACCCGTGTGGACGGGGCCTACGAGCAGTACTTC; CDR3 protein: CASTRVDGAYEQYF
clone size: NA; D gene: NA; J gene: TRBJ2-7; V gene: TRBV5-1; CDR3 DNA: TGCGCCAGCAGCTTAGGAGCAGGGGCGGACGAGCAGTACTTC; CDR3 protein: CASSLGAGADEQYF
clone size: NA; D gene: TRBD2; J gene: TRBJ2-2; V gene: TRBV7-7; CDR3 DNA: TGTGCCAGCAGCTTATTGTCTGCGGGAGGGTCCCCCACCGGGGAGCTGTTTTTT; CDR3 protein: CASSLLSAGGSPTGELFF
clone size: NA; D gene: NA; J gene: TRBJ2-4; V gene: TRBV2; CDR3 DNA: TGTGCCAGCAGTAAGGAGAACCTAGCCAAAAACATTCAGTACTTC; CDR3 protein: CASSKENLAKNIQYF
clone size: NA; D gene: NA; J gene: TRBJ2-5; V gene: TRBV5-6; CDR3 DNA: TGTGCCAGCAGCTTAAGTGGGAGCCAAGAGACCCAGTACTTC; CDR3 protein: CASSLSGSQETQYF
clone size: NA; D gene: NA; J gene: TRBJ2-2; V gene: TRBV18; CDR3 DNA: TGTGCCAGCTCACCAGCGGGGTTCGGGGAGCTGTTTTTT; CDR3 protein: CASSPAGFGELFF
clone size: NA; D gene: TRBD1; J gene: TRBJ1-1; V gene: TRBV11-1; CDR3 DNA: TGTGCCAGCAGCTCACCCCTGGGACAGGCCCGGACTGAAGCTTTCTTT; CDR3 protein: CASSSPLGQARTEAFF
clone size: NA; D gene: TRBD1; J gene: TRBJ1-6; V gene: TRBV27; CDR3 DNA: TGTGCCAGCAGGAACGCGGGGACAGATAATTCACCCCTCCACTTT; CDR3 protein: CASRNAGTDNSPLHF
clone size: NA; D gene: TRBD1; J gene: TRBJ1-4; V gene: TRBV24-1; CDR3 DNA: TGTGCCACCAGTGACGGGACAGGCAGACTGTTTTTT; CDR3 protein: CATSDGTGRLFF
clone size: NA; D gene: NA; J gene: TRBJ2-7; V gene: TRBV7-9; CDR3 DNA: TGTGCCAGCAGCTTAGATTTAGGGTCCGAGCAGTACTTC; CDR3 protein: CASSLDLGSEQYF
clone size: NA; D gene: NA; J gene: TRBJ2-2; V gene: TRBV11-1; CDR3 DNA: TGTGCCAGCAGCTTAAGGCCCCCTCCCGGGGAGCTGTTTTTT; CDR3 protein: CASSLRPPPGELFF
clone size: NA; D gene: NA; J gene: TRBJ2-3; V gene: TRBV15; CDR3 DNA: TGTGCCACCAGCAGAGGTCCGAGAGATACGCAGTATTTT; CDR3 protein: CATSRGPRDTQYF
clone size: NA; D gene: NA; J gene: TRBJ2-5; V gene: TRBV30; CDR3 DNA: TGTGCCTGGAGGGGACAAGAGACCCAGTACTTC; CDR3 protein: CAWRGQETQYF
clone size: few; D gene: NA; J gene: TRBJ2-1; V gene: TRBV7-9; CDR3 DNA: TGTGCCAGCAGCTTTAGCTCCTACAATGAGCAGTTCTTC; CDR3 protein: CASSFSSYNEQFF
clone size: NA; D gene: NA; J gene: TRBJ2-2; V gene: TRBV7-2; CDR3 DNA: TGTGCCAGCAGCTTATCCGGAAGCACCGGGGAGCTGTTTTTT; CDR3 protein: CASSLSGSTGELFF
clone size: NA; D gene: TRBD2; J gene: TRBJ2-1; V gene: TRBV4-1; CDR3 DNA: TGCGCCAGCAGCCCTCGGGGGGGCCGGAACGATGAGCAGTTCTTC; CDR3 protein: CASSPRGGRNDEQFF
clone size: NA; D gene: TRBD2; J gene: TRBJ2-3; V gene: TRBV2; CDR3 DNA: TGTGCCAGCAGAGCCGATAGGACTAGCGGGAGCACAGATACGCAGTATTTT; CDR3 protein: CASRADRTSGSTDTQYF
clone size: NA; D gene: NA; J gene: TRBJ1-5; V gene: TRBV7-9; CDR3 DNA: TGTGCCAGCAGCTTAGACGGGAATCAGCCCCAGCATTTT; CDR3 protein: CASSLDGNQPQHF
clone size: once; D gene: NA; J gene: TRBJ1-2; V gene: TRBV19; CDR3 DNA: TGTGCCAGTAGTCGGACTCCGGAGGTACCTAACTATGGCTACACCTTC; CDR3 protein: CASSRTPEVPNYGYTF
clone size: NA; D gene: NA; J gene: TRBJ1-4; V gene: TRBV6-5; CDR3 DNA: TGTGCCAGCAGTTACAGGGGAGAGAATGAAAAACTGTTTTTT; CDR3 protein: CASSYRGENEKLFF
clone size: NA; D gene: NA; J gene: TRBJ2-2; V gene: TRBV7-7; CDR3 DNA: TGTGCCGGTTATGGGCCCGGCACCGGGGAGCTGTTTTTT; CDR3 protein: CAGYGPGTGELFF
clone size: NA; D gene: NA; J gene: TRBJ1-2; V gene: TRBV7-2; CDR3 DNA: TGTGCCAGCAGCTTAGCAGGGAACTATGGCTACACCTTC; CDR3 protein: CASSLAGNYGYTF
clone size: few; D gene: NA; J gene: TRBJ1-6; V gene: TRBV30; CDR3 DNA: TGTGCCTGGAATAAGTATAATTCACCCCTCCACTTT; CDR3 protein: CAWNKYNSPLHF
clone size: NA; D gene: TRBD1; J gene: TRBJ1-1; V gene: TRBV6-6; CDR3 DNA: TGTGCCAGCAGTGGACAGGGGGCAGCCGGTGCGGCTTTCTTT; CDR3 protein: CASSGQGAAGAAFF
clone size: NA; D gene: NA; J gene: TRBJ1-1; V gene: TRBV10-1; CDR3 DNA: TGCGCCAGCGGGGGACGAGGCACTGAAGCTTTCTTT; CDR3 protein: CASGGRGTEAFF
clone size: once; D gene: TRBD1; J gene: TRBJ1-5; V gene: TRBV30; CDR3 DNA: TGTGCCTGGAGTGTTCACCGGGACAGGGGGAATCAGCCCCAGCATTTT; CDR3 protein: CAWSVHRDRGNQPQHF
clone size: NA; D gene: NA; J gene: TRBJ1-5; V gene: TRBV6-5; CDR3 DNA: TGTGCCAGCAGGCAGGGACTTGGCAATCAGCCCCAGCATTTT; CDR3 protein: CASRQGLGNQPQHF
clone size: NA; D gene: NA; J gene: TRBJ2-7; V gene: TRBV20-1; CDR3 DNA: TGCAGTGCTAGTGAAACTAGGGGGGGCATTTGGGAGCAGTACTTC; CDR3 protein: CSASETRGGIWEQYF
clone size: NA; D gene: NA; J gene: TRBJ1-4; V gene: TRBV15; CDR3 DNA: TGTGCCACCAGCAGAGATCAAGGGATAGGGGAAAAACTGTTTTTT; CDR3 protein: CATSRDQGIGEKLFF
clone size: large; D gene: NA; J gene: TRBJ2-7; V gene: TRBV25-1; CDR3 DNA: TGTGCCAGCAGTCCGCGGATCATGTACGAGCAGTACTTC; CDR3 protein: CASSPRIMYEQYF
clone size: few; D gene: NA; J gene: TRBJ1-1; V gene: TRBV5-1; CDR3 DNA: TGCGCCAGCCGGGGGACGAACACTGAAGCTTTCTTT; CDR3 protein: CASRGTNTEAFF
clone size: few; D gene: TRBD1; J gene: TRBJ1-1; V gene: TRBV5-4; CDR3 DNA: TGTGCCAGCAGCTTTCCAGGGGGTAACACTGAAGCTTTCTTT; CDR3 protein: CASSFPGGNTEAFF
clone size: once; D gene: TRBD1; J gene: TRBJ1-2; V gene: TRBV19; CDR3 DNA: TGTGCCAGTAGTGTAACCGGGACAGGGGGGTTTGGAGATGGCTACACCTTC; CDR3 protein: CASSVTGTGGFGDGYTF
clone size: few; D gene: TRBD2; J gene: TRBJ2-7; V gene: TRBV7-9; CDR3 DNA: TGTGCCAGCAGCTTATCCCTAGCGGGCGACGAGCAGTACTTC; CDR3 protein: CASSLSLAGDEQYF
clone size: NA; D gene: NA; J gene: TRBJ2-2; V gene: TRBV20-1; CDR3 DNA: TGCAGTGCTACCGAAACCGGGGAGCTGTTTTTT; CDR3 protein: CSATETGELFF
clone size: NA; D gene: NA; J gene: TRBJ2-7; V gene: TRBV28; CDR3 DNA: TGTGCCAGCAGTTTAATCAGGGACCGGGACGAGCAGTACTTC; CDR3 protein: CASSLIRDRDEQYF
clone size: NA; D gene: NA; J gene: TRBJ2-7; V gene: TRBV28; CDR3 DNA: TGTGCCAGCAGTCCTCACGGACGAGGGAAATACGAGCAGTACTTC; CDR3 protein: CASSPHGRGKYEQYF
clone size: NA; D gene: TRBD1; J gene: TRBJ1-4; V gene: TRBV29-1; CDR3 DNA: TGCAGCGTGCAACGGGACAGGGGTGAAAAACTGTTTTTT; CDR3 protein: CSVQRDRGEKLFF